Listed below are T cell receptor beta chains from one sample, sequenced in a study of OX40 agonist ivuxolimab in advanced cancers. Clones were read by immunoSEQ multiplex PCR, and TCRdb kept only the in-frame ones, dropping some. This table has 100,000 or so clones, approximately 80% appearing once. The input for sequencing was CD4+ or CD8+ T cells sorted from blood, taken in a trial of the OX40 agonist ivuxolimab. Receptor source: an adult with an advanced solid tumor such as melanoma, head and neck, liver or kidney cancer. CDR3s include the opening cysteine and the closing phenylalanine or tryptophan. A D gene is named only where the DNA matches it firmly. Size values are once, few and many counts, or a class for expanded clones, and some rows have none.

>.|TRBD2|TRBV18|TRBJ2-5
TGTGCCAGCTCACCGCTAGCGGGAGGGCCGGTCCAAGAGACCCAGTACTTC
CASSPLAGGPVQETQYF
>few|TRBD1|TRBV5-1|TRBJ2-7
TGCGCCAGCAGTCCAACTGGACAGGGGGCCCACGAGCAGTACTTC
CASSPTGQGAHEQYF
>.|TRBD2|TRBV10-3|TRBJ2-1
TGTGCCATCAGTCCCGCCGGGACTAGCGGGCCTTACAATGAGCAGTTCTTC
CAISPAGTSGPYNEQFF
>.|.|TRBV27|TRBJ2-1
TGTGCCAGCAGTTTGTCAGCGGGTGAGCAGTTCTTC
CASSLSAGEQFF
>once|TRBD1|TRBV10-3|TRBJ1-1
TGTGCCATCAGTGGCAGACAGGGAACGACCACTGAAGCTTTCTTT
CAISGRQGTTTEAFF
>.|.|TRBV7-2|TRBJ2-2
TGTGCCAGCTTTGGTTTTAACACCGGGGAGCTGTTTTTT
CASFGFNTGELFF
>.|.|TRBV6-5|TRBJ1-2
TGTGCCACGAGGTCGAGGATTAACTATGGCTACACCTTC
CATRSRINYGYTF
>.|TRBD1|TRBV6-6|TRBJ1-2
TGTGCCAGCAGTTACGGACAGGGGAACTATGGCTACACCTTC
CASSYGQGNYGYTF
>.|.|TRBV27|TRBJ2-7
TGTGCCAGCAGTTTACCGAAGCCCTCAAAAAGGACGTCGCACGAGCAGTACTTC
CASSLPKPSKRTSHEQYF
>.|TRBD1|TRBV14|TRBJ1-2
TGTGCCAGCAGCTTACAGGGGGCTGACTATGGCTACACCTTC
CASSLQGADYGYTF
>.|TRBD1|TRBV7-8|TRBJ2-7
TGTGCCAGCAGCTTAGGGGCGCTGGGGACAGGGGGTTACGAGCAGTACTTC
CASSLGALGTGGYEQYF
>.|TRBD2|TRBV18|TRBJ2-2
TGTGCCAGCTCGGTGGGGACTAGCGGGAACACCGGGGAGCTGTTTTTT
CASSVGTSGNTGELFF
>.|.|TRBV7-2|TRBJ2-7
TGTGCCAGCAGCTTAAACTCTGCCTACGAGCAGTACTTC
CASSLNSAYEQYF
>.|.|TRBV19|TRBJ1-1
TGTGCCAGTAGTAATACCGGACCCGAAGCTTTCTTT
CASSNTGPEAFF
>.|.|TRBV6-5|TRBJ1-2
TGTGCCAGCAGGGACAGCCTCTATGGCTACACCTTC
CASRDSLYGYTF
>.|.|TRBV29-1|TRBJ1-1
TGCAGCGTTACCAAGAACACTGAAGCTTTCTTT
CSVTKNTEAFF
>.|.|TRBV18|TRBJ2-3
TGTGCCAGCTCACCACCGAGCGTCGATACGCAGTATTTT
CASSPPSVDTQYF
>.|TRBD1|TRBV5-1|TRBJ2-7
TGCGCCAGCAGCTGGGACAGAAGAACCTACGAGCAGTACTTC
CASSWDRRTYEQYF
>.|.|TRBV11-1|TRBJ2-2
TGTGCCAGCAGCTCGGCCACCCCCGGCGGGGAGCTGTTTTTT
CASSSATPGGELFF
>.|TRBD1|TRBV7-2|TRBJ1-5
TGTGCCAGCAGCTTTGCGGGCAGGGGGCTTCAGCCCCAGCATTTT
CASSFAGRGLQPQHF
>.|.|TRBV2|TRBJ1-3
TGTGCCAGCAGGGGTCGACGGTTAGGCGGAAACACCATATATTTT
CASRGRRLGGNTIYF
>.|TRBD1|TRBV4-3|TRBJ1-2
TGCGCCAGCTCCCCAAGCCCGGGACAGGTGGGATATGGCTACACCTTC
CASSPSPGQVGYGYTF
>.|.|TRBV19|TRBJ2-2
TGTGCCAGTAGTCCGTCCTCGGGCACCGGGGAGCTGTTTTTT
CASSPSSGTGELFF
>.|.|TRBV7-2|TRBJ1-1
TGTGCCAGCGGACACCCGAACACTGAAGCTTTCTTT
CASGHPNTEAFF
>once|TRBD2|TRBV6-5|TRBJ2-7
TGTGCCAGCAGTTACAATGCAATAGCGGGGGGAAACGAGCAGTACTTC
CASSYNAIAGGNEQYF
>.|.|TRBV7-2|TRBJ1-1
TGTGCCAGCAGCTTATCTAACCGGGACACTGAAGCTTTCTTT
CASSLSNRDTEAFF
>once|TRBD2|TRBV4-2|TRBJ2-7
TGTGCCAGCAGCCAAGATTCCGGACTAGCGGGAGGGGGCGAGCAGTACTTC
CASSQDSGLAGGGEQYF
>.|TRBD1|TRBV9|TRBJ1-6
TGTGCCAGCAGCCCAAACCGAGGGGGCGCGGATTCACCCCTCCACTTT
CASSPNRGGADSPLHF
>.|TRBD1|TRBV11-2|TRBJ1-2
TGTGCCAGCAGCTTAGTCAGGGGGCGAATAAACTATGGCTACACCTTC
CASSLVRGRINYGYTF
>.|.|TRBV9|TRBJ2-3
TGTGCCAGCAGCGAGACGGGTGCAGATACGCAGTATTTT
CASSETGADTQYF